The 6 T cell receptor beta chains presented below share a single source sample, sequenced in a study of T cell responses to AZD1222 COVID-19 vaccine. TCRdb keeps only in-frame clones here, not all; method: immunoSEQ multiplex PCR. The sample carries 110,000 to 150,000 clones, about 93% recorded once. The sequencing here drew on peripheral blood, taken on day 0 of AZD1222 vaccination. These receptors originate from an adult in good health.

Details on this clone: Other DNA variants within this sample encode the same CDR3. The chain joins TRBV18 to TRBJ1-1, with 7 bases that match TRBD1. The CDR3 totals 14 residues. The junction had 1 base not matched to a gene; V was cut back by 2 bases and J by 1 base. Germline V lookup: CDR1 KGHSH, CDR2 LQKENI. As DNA, the CDR3 is TGTGCCAGCTCACCATCAGGGGGGAACACTGAAGCTTTCTTT. Its translation: CASSPSGGNTEAFF.

By sample fraction, this clone is large. This sequence joins TRBV10-3 and TRBJ1-5; no definite D call. The CDR3 is 14 residues long. V lost 4 bases and J lost 0, with 7 bases in between. The germline V gene encodes CDR1 ENHRY and CDR2 SYGVKD. The CDR3: CAISGGDSNQPQHF. DNA of the CDR3: TGTGCCATCAGTGGGGGAGATAGCAATCAGCCCCAGCATTTT.

The chain recombines TRBV29-1 with TRBJ1-3, with a weak D call TRBD1 (5 bases). The ends were cut back, 5 bases at V and 6 bases at J, with 11 bases in the middle. CDR1 is SQVTM, CDR2 ANQGSEA, per germline. This CDR3 is 12 amino acids long. DNA of the CDR3: TGCAGCGTTTCGGGGGAGCTAAACACCATATATTTT. It codes for CSVSGELNTIYF.

The V gene is TRBV5-1, the J gene TRBJ2-3; TRBD1 or TRBD2 may be the D gene (6 bases each). The length of the CDR3 is 15 residues. The V and J ends lost 4 bases and 0 bases respectively, with 12 bases between them. From germline, CDR1 is SGHRS and CDR2 YFSETQ. CDR3 sequence (DNA): TGCGCCAGCAGCGGCGGGACACGAAGCACAGATACGCAGTATTTT. This codes for CASSGGTRSTDTQYF.

The chain couples TRBV4-1 to TRBJ1-1; D gene ambiguous. The germline V gene encodes CDR1 MGHRA and CDR2 YSYEKL. V lost 4 bases and J 1 base, leaving 10 bases between the germline ends. This CDR3 comprises 14 residues. CDR3 amino acids: CASSPLGGNTEAFF. The CDR3 DNA sequence: TGCGCCAGCAGCCCCTTAGGAGGGAACACTGAAGCTTTCTTT.

This chain links TRBV5-1 with TRBJ1-1; 7 positions agree with TRBD1. The CDR3 is 15 amino acids. J was trimmed by 0 bases and V by 4 bases; bases with no gene match: 6. Germline V gene data show CDR1 as SGHRS and CDR2 as YFSETQ. The CDR3 loop is CASSITGTVNTEAFF. Written as DNA, the CDR3 is TGCGCCAGCAGCATAACCGGGACAGTGAACACTGAAGCTTTCTTT.